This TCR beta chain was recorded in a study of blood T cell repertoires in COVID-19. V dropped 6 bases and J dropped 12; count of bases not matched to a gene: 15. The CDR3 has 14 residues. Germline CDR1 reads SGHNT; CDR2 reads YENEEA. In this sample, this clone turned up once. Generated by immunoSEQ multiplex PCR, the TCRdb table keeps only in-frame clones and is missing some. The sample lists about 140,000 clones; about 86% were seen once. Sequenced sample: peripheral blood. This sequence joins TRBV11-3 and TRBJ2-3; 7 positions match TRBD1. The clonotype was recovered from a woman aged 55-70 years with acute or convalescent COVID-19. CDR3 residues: CASSQTGALFPQYF. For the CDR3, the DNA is TGTGCCAGCAGTCAAACAGGGGCCCTTTTCCCCCAGTATTTT. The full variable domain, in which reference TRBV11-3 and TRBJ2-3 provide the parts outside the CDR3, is EAGVVQSPRYKIIEKKQPVAFWCNPISGHNTLYWYLQNLGQGPELLIRYENEEAVDDSQLPKDRFSAERLKGVDSTLKIQPAELGDSAVYLCASSQTGALFPQYFGPGTRLTVL.